This TCR beta chain was obtained from a study of beta chain features in type 1 diabetes. For the study at large: Researchers looked at approximately 110,000,000 sorted cells across all samples. Study-level findings and limits: Patients with Type 1 diabetes showed moderately but significantly shorter TCRB CDR3s in all four CD4+ subsets.

The authors reverse transcribed all of the isolated RNA, so sequencing captured expressed TCRB transcripts. Measured with immunoSEQ multiplex PCR; TCRdb has only the in-frame clones, and not every one. Counted here are some 360,000 clones, over 8.5% occurring once; the ten biggest clones make up less than 0.65%. This clone was detected a few times. Its antigen is unidentified. Other nucleotide sequences in the sample specify the same CDR3. The CDR3 is made up of 15 amino acids. The V gene end was trimmed by 0 bases and the J gene end by 3 bases; junction bases not matched to a gene: 4. The germline V gene has CDR1 SGHRS and CDR2 YFSETQ.

The rearrangement joins TRBV5-1 to TRBJ2-5, with 8 bases matching TRBD2. The specimen was central memory CD4+ T cells from blood. This clonotype was obtained from a man aged 25 to 45 with type 1 diabetes. CDR3 bases: TGCGCCAGCAGCTTGGCCGCGACTAGCGAAGAGACCCAGTACTTC. Amino acids: CASSLAATSEETQYF.